The 10 T cell receptor beta chains presented below share a single source sample, sequenced in a study of Ad26.COV2.S vaccination and SARS-CoV-2 variants. The treatment is: some 19 received Ad26.COV2.S at low or high dose, single or two shots; 5 received placebo; per-sample allocation not given. Following the first vaccine or placebo injection, samples were taken on day 63. The repertoire was sequenced with immunoSEQ multiplex PCR; TCRdb's copy has only in-frame clones and lacks some. This table holds roughly 320,000 clones, roughly 84% found once. Source: peripheral blood, taken in a trial of Ad26.COV2.S vaccine versus placebo. The source is a person between 18 and 65 years old who received the Ad26.COV2.S COVID-19 vaccine or a placebo.

This chain connects TRBV19 to TRBJ1-1; 8 bases align to TRBD1. The V segment lost 7 bases and the J segment 3 bases; nucleotides outside the gene matches: 7. CDR1 and CDR2 from the germline V gene are LNHDA and SQIVND (reference sequence). The CDR3 covers 14 residues. The CDR3 DNA sequence: TGTGCCAGTAAACCCCAGGACAGGGACACTGAAGCTTTCTTT. This translates into CASKPQDRDTEAFF.

V and J are TRBV7-9 and TRBJ1-5; D not resolved. CDR3 length: 17 residues. CDR1 and CDR2 (germline): SEHNR, FQNEAQ (reference sequence). V was shortened by 2 bases and J by 0 bases, with 14 bases between the two germline ends. The CDR3, as DNA: TGTGCCAGCAGCTTATCCCACGGGCGGGATAGCAATCAGCCCCAGCATTTT. Protein sequence: CASSLSHGRDSNQPQHF.

V gene TRBV7-6 combines with J gene TRBJ1-4; weak D call: TRBD1 (6 bases). This CDR3 is built from 15 residues. V shed 4 bases and J shed 4 bases, with 13 bases lying between them. CDR1 SGHVS and CDR2 FNYEAQ come from the germline V gene. CDR3 in amino acids: CASSSTGRVNEKLFF. In DNA, the CDR3 is TGTGCCAGCAGCTCCACAGGGCGCGTTAATGAAAAACTGTTTTTT.

The chain recombines TRBV6-5 with TRBJ2-3, with D unresolved. The CDR3 loop spans 14 amino acids. The ends were cut back, 6 bases at V and 0 bases at J, with 10 bases in the middle. Germline loops: CDR1 MNHEY, CDR2 SVGAGI. CDR3: CASSLRASTDTQYF. The CDR3 DNA reads as TGTGCCAGCAGCCTTCGGGCGAGCACAGATACGCAGTATTTT.

The CDR3 spells CASSVSINSGANVLTF. The CDR3 coding sequence is TGTGCCAGCAGTGTCAGCATAAACTCTGGGGCCAACGTCCTGACTTTC. The rearrangement joins TRBV27 to TRBJ2-6; D gene uncertain. Trimming removed 5 bases at V and 0 bases at J, with 11 bases between. The CDR3 extends over 16 amino acids. Germline values: CDR1 MNHEY, CDR2 SMNVEV (reference sequence).

The sample holds a few counts of this clone. The rearrangement links TRBV7-9 to TRBJ2-7, with TRBD1 matching 7 bases. There are 15 residues in the CDR3. CDR1 is SEHNR, CDR2 FQNEAQ, per germline (reference sequence). Trimming took 5 bases from V and 5 from J; bases not matched to a gene: 12. CDR3 in amino acids: CASSPGQAAVHEQYF. CDR3 nucleotide sequence: TGTGCCAGCAGCCCAGGACAGGCAGCGGTACACGAGCAGTACTTC. Full variable domain (remainder filled in from reference TRBV7-9 and TRBJ2-7): DTGVSQNPRHKITKRGQNVTFRCDPISEHNRLYWYRQTLGQGPEFLTYFQNEAQLEKSRLLSDRFSAERPKGSFSTLEIQRTEQGDSAMYLCASSPGQAAVHEQYFGPGTRLTVT.

The CDR3 loop is CASSPQRPGETQYF. For the CDR3, the DNA is TGTGCCAGCAGCCCTCAGCGGCCGGGGGAGACCCAGTACTTC. The chain recombines TRBV3-1 (or the pseudogene TRBV3-2) with TRBJ2-5; a weak D match, TRBD2 (5 bases). Trimming pared 4 bases from V and 5 bases from J, leaving 14 bases between. Germline values: CDR1 LGHDT, CDR2 YNNKEL (reference sequence). This CDR3 contains 14 residues.

J is TRBJ2-3 and V is TRBV4-1; weak D call: TRBD1 (6 bases). V lost 1 base and J 4 bases, leaving 21 bases between the germline ends. The germline V gene encodes CDR1 MGHRA and CDR2 YSYEKL. The CDR3 totals 18 residues. The CDR3 nucleotides read TGCGCCAGCAGCCAAGCCCAGGGGTCTTCCCGTGTCTCAGATACGCAGTATTTT. Translating gives CASSQAQGSSRVSDTQYF.

The rearrangement links TRBV14 to TRBJ2-7, with D possibly TRBD2 on 6 matching bases. Germline CDR1 reads SGHDN; CDR2 reads FVKESK. Trimming removed 5 bases at V and 0 bases at J, with 14 bases between. This CDR3 is 15 amino acids long. The CDR3 DNA reads TGTGCCAGCAGCTTCGGGGACTCACGCTCCTACGAGCAGTACTTC. It specifies CASSFGDSRSYEQYF.

V is TRBV5-4 and J is TRBJ2-7; 10 bases line up with TRBD1. With V trimmed by 1 base and J by 3 bases, 7 bases remained unmatched. This CDR3 is 16 amino acids long. In germline, CDR1 is SGHNT, CDR2 YYREEE (reference sequence). CDR3 nucleotide sequence: TGTGCCAGCAGCTTGTGGGACAGGGGATATAGCTACGAGCAGTACTTC. The encoded protein is CASSLWDRGYSYEQYF.